The next 9 T cell receptor beta chains were all read from a single sample in a study of shared clonotypes between healthy human individuals. Terminally differentiated effector memory CD45RA+ cells were excluded by CCR7 positive selection of CD45RO-negative cells. Using immunoSEQ multiplex PCR, the repertoire was profiled, and TCRdb retains in-frame clones only, with some absent. The sample lists about 600,000 clones, 95% to 96% occurring once. Material: naive CD8+ T cells sorted from blood. The receptors shown here come from a young woman in good health.

The J gene is TRBJ2-7, the V gene TRBV10-1; D is ambiguous. The ends were cut back, 10 bases at V and 3 bases at J, with 16 bases in the middle. The length of the CDR3 is 13 residues. The germline V gene has CDR1 WNHNN and CDR2 SYGVQD (reference sequence). The CDR3 loop is CANYGASIYEQYF. CDR3 in DNA: TGCGCCAACTATGGTGCCTCGATCTACGAGCAGTACTTC.

The V and J genes are TRBV6-5 and TRBJ1-1; D remains unclear. The germline V gene encodes CDR1 MNHEY and CDR2 SVGAGI. The V end was cut by 3 bases, the J end by 1 base, with 15 bases between. The length of the CDR3 is 16 residues. The CDR3 DNA is TGTGCCAGCAGTTATTTTTCCAGACAACCGAACACTGAAGCTTTCTTT. This encodes CASSYFSRQPNTEAFF.

The CDR3 region is CASSLTSGPTRSYEQYF. The CDR3 nucleotides are TGCGCCAGCAGCCTCACCTCAGGGCCCACACGCTCCTACGAGCAGTACTTC. The rearrangement joins TRBV4-1 to TRBJ2-7, with D possibly TRBD1 on 5 matching bases. This CDR3 comprises 17 residues. Trimming pared 4 bases from V and 0 bases from J, leaving 19 bases between. Germline V gene data show CDR1 as MGHRA and CDR2 as YSYEKL.

The rearrangement links TRBV2 to TRBJ2-7; D is uncertain. The CDR3 has 13 residues. Germline V gene data show CDR1 as SNHLY and CDR2 as FYNNEI. V gave up 7 bases and J gave up 3 bases, with 13 bases separating them. CDR3 region: CASKTPEDYEQYF. In DNA form, the CDR3 reads TGTGCCAGCAAGACTCCCGAGGACTACGAGCAGTACTTC. Full variable domain (rest looked up from reference TRBV2 and TRBJ2-7): EPEVTQTPSHQVTQMGQEVILRCVPISNHLYFYWYRQILGQKVEFLVSFYNNEISEKSEIFDDQFSVERPDGSNFTLKIRSTKLEDSAMYFCASKTPEDYEQYFGPGTRLTVT.

The chain links TRBV10-3 to TRBJ1-2, with D possibly TRBD1 on 6 matching bases. Trimming pared 4 bases from V and 4 bases from J, leaving 13 bases between. CDR1 is ENHRY and CDR2 is SYGVKD in the germline V gene. The CDR3 sequence is 14 residues long. In DNA form, the CDR3 reads TGTGCCATCAGTGGGACAGCCGAAAGCTATGGCTACACCTTC. Translating gives CAISGTAESYGYTF.

The J gene is TRBJ1-1, the V gene TRBV5-3; weak D call: TRBD1 (5 bases). TRBV5-3 counts as an open reading frame of uncertain function. V dropped 0 bases and J dropped 11 bases, with 11 bases sitting between them. CDR3 size: 12 residues. CDR3 in DNA: TGTGCCAGAAGCTTGGCGGGACGGCGCGCTTTCTTT. Its protein product is CARSLAGRRAFF.

The chain combines TRBV5-1 with TRBJ2-7; 11 bases match TRBD2. Germline V gives CDR1 SGHRS, CDR2 YFSETQ. Trimming took 4 bases from V and 3 from J; bases not matched to a gene: 12. This CDR3 has 17 residues. The CDR3 DNA follows: TGCGCCAGCAGCCCCAATGTCGGGGGACTAGCGGACTACGAGCAGTACTTC. This translates into CASSPNVGGLADYEQYF.

This clone showed up just once. The rearrangement uses TRBV28 and TRBJ2-1, with D tentatively TRBD1 (6 bases). Germline V CDR1 and CDR2: MDHEN, SYDVKM. Deletions cut 2 bases from V and 4 bases from J, with 12 bases between. This CDR3 is 15 amino acids long. The CDR3, as DNA: TGTGCCAGCAGTTTAGCCGCGACAGGATACAATGAGCAGTTCTTC. It is translated as CASSLAATGYNEQFF. Together with reference TRBV28 and TRBJ2-1, the CDR3 gives the full variable domain: DVKVTQSSRYLVKRTGEKVFLECVQDMDHENMFWYRQDPGLGLRLIYFSYDVKMKEKGDIPEGYSVSREKKERFSLILESASTNQTSMYLCASSLAATGYNEQFFGPGTRLTVL.

This chain connects TRBV7-6 to TRBJ2-7; 13 bases match TRBD2. CDR3 length: 15 amino acids. Germline V gives CDR1 SGHVS, CDR2 FNYEAQ. The V gene end was trimmed by 5 bases and the J gene end by 5 bases; junction bases not matched to a gene: 6. The CDR3 region is CASSPGLAGVNEQYF. The DNA of the CDR3 is TGTGCCAGCAGCCCTGGACTAGCGGGAGTTAACGAGCAGTACTTC.